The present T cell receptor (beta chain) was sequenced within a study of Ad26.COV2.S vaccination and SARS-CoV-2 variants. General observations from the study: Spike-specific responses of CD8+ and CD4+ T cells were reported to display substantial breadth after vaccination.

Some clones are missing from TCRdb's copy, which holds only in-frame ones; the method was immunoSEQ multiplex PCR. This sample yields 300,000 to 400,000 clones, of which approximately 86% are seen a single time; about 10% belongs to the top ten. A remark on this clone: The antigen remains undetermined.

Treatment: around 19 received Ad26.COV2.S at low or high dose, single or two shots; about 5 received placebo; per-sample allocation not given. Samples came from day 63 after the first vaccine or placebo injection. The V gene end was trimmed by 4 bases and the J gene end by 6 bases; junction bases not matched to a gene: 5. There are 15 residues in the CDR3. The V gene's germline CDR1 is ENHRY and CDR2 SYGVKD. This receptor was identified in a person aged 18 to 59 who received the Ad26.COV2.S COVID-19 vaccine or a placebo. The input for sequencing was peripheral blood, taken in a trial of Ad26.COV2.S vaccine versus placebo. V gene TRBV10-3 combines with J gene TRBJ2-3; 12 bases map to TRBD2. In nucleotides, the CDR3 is TGTGCCATCAGTGGGACTAGCGGGGCGGGGGATACGCAGTATTTT. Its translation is CAISGTSGAGDTQYF.